This TCR beta chain was captured in a study of T cell repertoires in cytomegalovirus infection. Study information: CMV epitopes, recently identified HLA-C-restricted and well-studied HLA-B-restricted, were used. Indicated by public TCR beta signatures were CMV infection and matching HLA type.

Using its own MiXCR run on the reads, TCRdb lists one record per CDR3 protein. The data hold tens of thousands of distinct CDR3 sequences, with 15% to 25% observed a single time. This CDR3 region has 11 residues. Deletions cut 5 bases from V and 2 bases from J, with 6 bases between. CDR1 is SQVTM, CDR2 ANQGSEA, per germline. The study's findings and limits: Clonotypes of TCR beta that were HLA-C-restricted and CMV-specific dominated the ex vivo response.

Regarding this clonotype: The target antigen is unknown.

The origin of this receptor is a human donor in good health (CMV status not recorded). Some clones in this sample may be carry-over from other donors' samples. The input for sequencing was CD8+ T cells from cultured PBMCs, taken from culture after CMV antigen stimulation. The rearrangement joins TRBV29-1 to TRBJ1-1; D gene unclear. CDR3 coding DNA: TGCAGCGTTTACACCAACACTGAAGCTTTCTTT. Translating gives CSVYTNTEAFF.